This TCR beta chain emerged from a study of shared clonotypes between healthy human individuals. Study information: CD4 naive and CD4 memory each took three plates per donor, while CD8 naive took two and CD8 memory one. Study outcomes and limitations: The study found lower generation probabilities in non-shared clonotypes than in those shared by all four donors.

Naive-designated CD8 cells lacked CD45RO, were positively enriched for CCR7, and omitted terminally differentiated effector memory CD45RA+ cells. Healthy and HIV-negative, the adult donors had no recent acute infections or vaccinations. The assay ran at deep level. Repertoires were generated with immunoSEQ multiplex PCR, while TCRdb's copy carries only in-frame clones and drops some. The sample yields nearly 2 million clones, about 94% seen once. Details on this clone: What it binds is not known. Distinct nucleotide sequences in the sample also encode this CDR3.

Sequencing was performed on naive CD8+ T cells sorted from blood. This clonotype was sampled from a man aged 18-30 years in good health.

The CDR3 coding sequence is TGTGCCTGGAGTGTGGGACAGGGCCATCAGCCCCAGCATTTT. Amino acids: CAWSVGQGHQPQHF. The chain combines TRBV30 with TRBJ1-5, with TRBD1 identical over 9 bases. Germline trimming cut 0 bases from V and 5 bases from J; bases unmatched to any gene: 2. Germline CDR1 GTSNPN, CDR2 SVGIG (reference sequence). The CDR3 length is 14 residues.